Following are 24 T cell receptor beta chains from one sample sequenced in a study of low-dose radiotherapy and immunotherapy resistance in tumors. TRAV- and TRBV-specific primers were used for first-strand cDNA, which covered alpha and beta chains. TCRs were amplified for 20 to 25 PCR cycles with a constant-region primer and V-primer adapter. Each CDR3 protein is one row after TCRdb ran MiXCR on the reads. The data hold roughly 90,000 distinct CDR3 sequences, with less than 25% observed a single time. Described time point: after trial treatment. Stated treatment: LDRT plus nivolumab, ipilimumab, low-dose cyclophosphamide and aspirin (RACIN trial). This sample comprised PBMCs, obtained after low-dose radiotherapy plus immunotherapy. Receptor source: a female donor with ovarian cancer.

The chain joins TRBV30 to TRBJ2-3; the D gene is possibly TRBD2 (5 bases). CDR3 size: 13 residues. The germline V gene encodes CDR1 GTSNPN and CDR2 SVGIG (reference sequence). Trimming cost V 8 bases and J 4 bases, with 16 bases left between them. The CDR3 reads CARGRSPPDTQYF. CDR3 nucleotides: TGTGCCCGCGGGCGGAGCCCCCCAGATACGCAGTATTTT.

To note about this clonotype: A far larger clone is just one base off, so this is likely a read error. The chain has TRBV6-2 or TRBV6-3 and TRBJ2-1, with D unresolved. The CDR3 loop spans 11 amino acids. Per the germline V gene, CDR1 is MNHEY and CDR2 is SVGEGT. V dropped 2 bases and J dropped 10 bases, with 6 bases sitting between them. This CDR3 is CASSYTYEQFF. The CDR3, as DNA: TGTGCCAGCAGTTACACCTACGAGCAGTTCTTC.

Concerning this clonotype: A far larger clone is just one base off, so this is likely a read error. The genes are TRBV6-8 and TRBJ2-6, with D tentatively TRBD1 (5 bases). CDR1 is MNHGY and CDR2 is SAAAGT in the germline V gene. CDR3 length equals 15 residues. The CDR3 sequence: CASSPGSSGANILTF. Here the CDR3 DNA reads TGTGCCAGCAGCCCCGGCTCCTCTGGGGCCAACATCCTGACTTTC.

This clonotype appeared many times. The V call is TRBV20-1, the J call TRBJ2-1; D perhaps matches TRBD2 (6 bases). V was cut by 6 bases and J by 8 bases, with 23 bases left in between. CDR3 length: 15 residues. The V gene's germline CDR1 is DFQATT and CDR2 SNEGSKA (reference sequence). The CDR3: CSAGVPGLMEDEQFF. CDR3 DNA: TGCAGTGCAGGGGTCCCGGGACTGATGGAGGATGAGCAGTTCTTC.

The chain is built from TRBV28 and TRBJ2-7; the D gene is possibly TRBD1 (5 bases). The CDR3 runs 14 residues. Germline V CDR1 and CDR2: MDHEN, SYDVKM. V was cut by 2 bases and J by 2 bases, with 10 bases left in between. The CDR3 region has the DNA TGTGCCAGCAGTTTAGTAGGGGCCGCCTACGAGCAGTACTTC. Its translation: CASSLVGAAYEQYF.

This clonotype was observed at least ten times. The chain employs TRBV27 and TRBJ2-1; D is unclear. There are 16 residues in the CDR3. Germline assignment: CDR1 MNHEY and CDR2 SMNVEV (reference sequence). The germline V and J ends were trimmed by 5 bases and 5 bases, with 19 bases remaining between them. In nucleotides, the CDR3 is TGTGCCAGCAGTGCCCGCCGGAGCTTACTAAACAATGAGCAGTTCTTC. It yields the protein CASSARRSLLNNEQFF.

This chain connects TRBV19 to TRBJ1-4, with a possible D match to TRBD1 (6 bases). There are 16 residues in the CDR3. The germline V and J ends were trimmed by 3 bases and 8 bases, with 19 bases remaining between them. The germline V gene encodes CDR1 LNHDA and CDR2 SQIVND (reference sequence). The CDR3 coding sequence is TGTGCCAGTAGTATTAGAAGAGGGGGGAGTACGGAAAAACTGTTTTTT. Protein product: CASSIRRGGSTEKLFF.

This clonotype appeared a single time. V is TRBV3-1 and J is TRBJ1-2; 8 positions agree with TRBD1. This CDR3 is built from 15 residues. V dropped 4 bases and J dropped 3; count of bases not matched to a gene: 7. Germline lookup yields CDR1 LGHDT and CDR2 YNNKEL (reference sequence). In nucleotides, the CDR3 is TGTGCCAGCAGCCCGACAGGGGTGGTTGACTATGGCTACACCTTC. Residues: CASSPTGVVDYGYTF.

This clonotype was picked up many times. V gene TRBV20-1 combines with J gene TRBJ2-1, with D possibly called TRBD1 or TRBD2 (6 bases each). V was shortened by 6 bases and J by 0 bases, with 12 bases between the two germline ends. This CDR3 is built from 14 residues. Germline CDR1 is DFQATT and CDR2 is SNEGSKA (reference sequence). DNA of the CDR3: TGCAGTGCGGATCGGGGGCTCTCCTACAATGAGCAGTTCTTC. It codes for CSADRGLSYNEQFF.

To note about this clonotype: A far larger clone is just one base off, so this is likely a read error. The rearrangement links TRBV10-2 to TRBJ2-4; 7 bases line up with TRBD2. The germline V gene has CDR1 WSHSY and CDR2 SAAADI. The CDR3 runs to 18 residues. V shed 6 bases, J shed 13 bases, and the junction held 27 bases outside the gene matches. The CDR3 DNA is TGCGCCAGCAGGGGAGGGCGGGGTTCGTCGATCGGCTACAATGAGCAGTACTTC. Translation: CASRGGRGSSIGYNEQYF.

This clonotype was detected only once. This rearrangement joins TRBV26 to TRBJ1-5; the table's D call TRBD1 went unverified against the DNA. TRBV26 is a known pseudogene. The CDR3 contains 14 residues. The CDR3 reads CASSYGSGGQPQHF. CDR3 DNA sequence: TGTGCCAGCAGTTACGGCTCCGGGGGTCAGCCCCAGCATTTT.

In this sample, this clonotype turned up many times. CDR3 sequence (DNA): TGTGCCATCAAGACTAGCGGGGGCCTCGGGCAAGAGACCCAGTACTTC. Translating gives CAIKTSGGLGQETQYF. This chain links TRBV10-3 with TRBJ2-5; the match to TRBD2 covers 12 bases. Trimming cost V 7 bases and J 2 bases; bases outside gene matches: 8. Germline V gene sequence: CDR1 ENHRY, CDR2 SYGVKD. CDR3 length equals 16 residues.

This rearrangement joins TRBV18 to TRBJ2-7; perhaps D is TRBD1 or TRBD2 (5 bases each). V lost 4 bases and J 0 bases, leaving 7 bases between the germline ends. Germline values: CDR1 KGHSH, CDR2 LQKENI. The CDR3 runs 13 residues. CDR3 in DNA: TGTGCCAGCTCACGGGGGAGCTCCTACGAGCAGTACTTC. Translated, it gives CASSRGSSYEQYF.

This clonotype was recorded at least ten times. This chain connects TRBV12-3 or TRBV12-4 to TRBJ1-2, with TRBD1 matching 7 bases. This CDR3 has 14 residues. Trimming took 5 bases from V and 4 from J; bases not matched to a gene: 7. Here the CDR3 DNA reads TGTGCCAGCAGTAGGGCAGGGGACAGCTATGGCTACACCTTC. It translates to CASSRAGDSYGYTF.

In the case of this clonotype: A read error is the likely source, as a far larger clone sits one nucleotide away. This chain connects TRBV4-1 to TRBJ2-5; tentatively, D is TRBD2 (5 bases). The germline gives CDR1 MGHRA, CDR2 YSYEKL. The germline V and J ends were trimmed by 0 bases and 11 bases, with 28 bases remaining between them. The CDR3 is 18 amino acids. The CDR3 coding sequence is TGCGCCAGCAGCCAAGACCTACGATATGCGGGTTCGGGATATGAGCAGTACTTC. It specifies CASSQDLRYAGSGYEQYF.

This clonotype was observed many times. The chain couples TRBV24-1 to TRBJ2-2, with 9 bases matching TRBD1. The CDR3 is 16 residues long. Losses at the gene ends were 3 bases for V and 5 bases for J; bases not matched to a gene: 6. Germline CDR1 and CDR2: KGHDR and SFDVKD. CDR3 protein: CATSDTRTGETGELFF. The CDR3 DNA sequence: TGTGCCACCAGTGATACCCGGACAGGGGAGACCGGGGAGCTGTTTTTT.

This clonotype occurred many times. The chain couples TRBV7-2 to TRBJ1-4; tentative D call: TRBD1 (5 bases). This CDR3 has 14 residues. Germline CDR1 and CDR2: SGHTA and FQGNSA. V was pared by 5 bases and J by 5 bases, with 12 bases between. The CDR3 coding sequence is TGTGCCAGCAGCCCTGACAGCTCAAATGAAAAACTGTTTTTT. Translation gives CASSPDSSNEKLFF. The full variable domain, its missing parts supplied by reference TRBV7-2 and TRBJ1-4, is GAGVSQSPSNKVTEKGKDVELRCDPISGHTALYWYRQSLGQGLEFLIYFQGNSAPDKSGLPSDRFSAERTGGSVSTLTIQRTQQEDSAVYLCASSPDSSNEKLFFGSGTQLSVL.

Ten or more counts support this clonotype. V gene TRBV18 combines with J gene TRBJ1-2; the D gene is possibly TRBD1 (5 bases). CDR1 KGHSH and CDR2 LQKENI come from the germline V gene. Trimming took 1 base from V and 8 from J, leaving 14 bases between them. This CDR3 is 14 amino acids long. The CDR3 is CASSPRQLAGGYTF. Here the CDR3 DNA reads TGTGCCAGCTCACCACGACAGCTAGCAGGAGGCTACACCTTC.

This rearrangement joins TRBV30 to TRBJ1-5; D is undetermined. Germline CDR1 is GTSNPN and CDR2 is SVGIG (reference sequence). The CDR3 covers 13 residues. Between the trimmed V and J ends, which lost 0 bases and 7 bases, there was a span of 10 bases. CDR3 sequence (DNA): TGTGCCTGGAGTGTACGGATCGACCAGCCCCAGCATTTT. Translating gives CAWSVRIDQPQHF. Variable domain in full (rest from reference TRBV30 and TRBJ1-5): SQTIHQWPATLVQPVGSPLSLECTVEGTSNPNLYWYRQAAGRGLQLLFYSVGIGQISSEVPQNLSASRPQDRQFILSSKKLLLSDSGFYLCAWSVRIDQPQHFGDGTRLSIL.

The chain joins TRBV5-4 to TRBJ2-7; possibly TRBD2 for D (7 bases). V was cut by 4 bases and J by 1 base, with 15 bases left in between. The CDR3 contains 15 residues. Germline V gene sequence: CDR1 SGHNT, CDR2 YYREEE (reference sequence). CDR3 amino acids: CASSPEGGLSYEQYF. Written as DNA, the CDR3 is TGTGCCAGCAGCCCGGAGGGGGGACTATCCTACGAGCAGTACTTC.

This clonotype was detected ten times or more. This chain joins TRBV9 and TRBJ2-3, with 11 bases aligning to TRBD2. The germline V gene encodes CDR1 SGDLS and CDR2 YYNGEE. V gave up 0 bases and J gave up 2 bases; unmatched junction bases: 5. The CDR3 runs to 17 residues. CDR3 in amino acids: CASSVVDSGGVTDTQYF. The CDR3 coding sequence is TGTGCCAGCAGCGTAGTGGATAGCGGGGGGGTCACAGATACGCAGTATTTT.

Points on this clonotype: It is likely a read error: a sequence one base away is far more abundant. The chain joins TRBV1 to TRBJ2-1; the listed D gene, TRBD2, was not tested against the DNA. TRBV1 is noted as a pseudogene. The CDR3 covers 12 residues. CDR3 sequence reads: CASGRGEGSEFF. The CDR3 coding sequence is TGCGCCAGCGGCCGCGGAGAGGGTTCTGAGTTCTTC.

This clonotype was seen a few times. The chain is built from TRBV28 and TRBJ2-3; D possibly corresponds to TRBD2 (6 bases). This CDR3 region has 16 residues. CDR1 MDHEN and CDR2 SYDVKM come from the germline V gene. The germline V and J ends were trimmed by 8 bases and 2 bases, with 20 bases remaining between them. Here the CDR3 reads CASGSLAGTSTDTQYF. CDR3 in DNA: TGTGCCAGCGGCTCTTTGGCGGGGACCTCCACAGATACGCAGTATTTT.

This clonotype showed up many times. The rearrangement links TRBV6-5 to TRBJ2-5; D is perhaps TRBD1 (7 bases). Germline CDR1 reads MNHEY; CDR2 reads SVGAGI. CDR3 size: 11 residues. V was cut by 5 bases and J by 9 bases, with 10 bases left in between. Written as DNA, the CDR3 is TGTGCCAGCAGTACCAGGGGGGCCCAGTACTTC. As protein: CASSTRGAQYF.